The rows below give T cell receptor beta chains drawn from one sample of a study of blood T cell repertoires in COVID-19. Repertoires were generated with immunoSEQ multiplex PCR, while TCRdb's copy carries only in-frame clones and drops some. Here the sample spans about 250,000 clones, 65% to 90% being singletons. The sequenced sample was PBMCs or T cells enriched from blood (not recorded which). Every receptor here comes from a man aged 18-30 years who had recovered from COVID-19. Each CDR3 is given with its conserved first and last residue. The D gene is left open where the match is weak.

.	TRBV12-3/TRBV12-4	TRBJ2-1	TGTGCCAGCAGTTTGAGTCGAGATGAGCAGTTCTTC	CASSLSRDEQFF
.	TRBV6-5	TRBJ1-5	TGTGCCAGCAGTTCGGTCCTAGATAGCAATCAGCCCCAGCATTTT	CASSSVLDSNQPQHF
.	TRBV19	TRBJ1-5	TGTGCCAGCACGTCGACAGCGCTGGGCAATCAGCCCCAGCATTTT	CASTSTALGNQPQHF
.	TRBV19	TRBJ1-2	TGTGCCAGTACAAGCCATAACTATGGCTACACCTTC	CASTSHNYGYTF
TRBD1	TRBV12-5	TRBJ1-5	TGTGCTAGTGGTTTGGTAGTATTCGAGGACAGGGAAGGGTTTAGCAATCAGCCCCAGCATTTT	CASGLVVFEDREGFSNQPQHF
.	TRBV7-8	TRBJ2-7	TGTGCCAGCAGCCCAAGGAGGGACCCGGGGTCTTACGAGCAGTACTTC	CASSPRRDPGSYEQYF
.	TRBV6-5	TRBJ1-3	TGTGCCAGCCGCCCGACTACCTCTGGAAACACCATATATTTT	CASRPTTSGNTIYF
TRBD1	TRBV18	TRBJ1-6	TGTGCCAGCTCACCAACAGGGGGCTATTCACCCCTCCACTTT	CASSPTGGYSPLHF
.	TRBV7-2	TRBJ2-1	TGTGCCAGCAGCGCCAGGGTTACCTACAATGAGCAGTTCTTC	CASSARVTYNEQFF
.	TRBV6-5	TRBJ2-1	TGTGCCAGCCTGTGGGGGGGCGGGGTCGATGAGCAGTTCTTC	CASLWGGGVDEQFF
.	TRBV19	TRBJ1-1	TGTGCCAGTAGTATCGGGGTAACACAACTGAACACTGAAGCTTTCTTT	CASSIGVTQLNTEAFF
.	TRBV24-1	TRBJ2-7	TGTGCCACCAGTGTCGCGGGCTTACTATCCTACGAGCAGTACTTC	CATSVAGLLSYEQYF
TRBD2	TRBV7-6	TRBJ2-1	TGTGCCAGCAGCCTACTACTAGCGGGCCTTGGAAATGAGCAGTTCTTC	CASSLLLAGLGNEQFF